Sequencing of this T cell receptor beta chain was carried out in a study of cytomegalovirus exposure and HLA in healthy donors. About the research overall: A later analysis reported the 120 or so validation repertoires used the same platform as the roughly 700 first-cohort repertoires.

About this clone: Its matching antigen is unknown.

Clones were read by immunoSEQ multiplex PCR, and TCRdb kept only the in-frame ones, dropping some. The sample gives some 78,000 clones, about 96% of which show up once; 1.6% is in the top ten. Study-wide findings and caveats: In the 95 to 150 validation repertoires, a later analysis found that first-cohort TCR clusters tended to co-occur.

The donors belonged to the 120-subject validation cohort, separate from the roughly 650-subject first cohort. Trimming took 0 bases from V and 4 from J, leaving 10 bases between them. This CDR3 has 14 residues. Germline CDR1 reads SGHRS; CDR2 reads YFSETQ. The chain recombines TRBV5-1 with TRBJ2-5; the D is unclear. The sample taken for sequencing was PBMCs. This receptor was obtained from a man aged 18 to 30 in good health and CMV-seropositive. This chain's CDR3 is CASSLDGYSETQYF. DNA of the CDR3: TGCGCCAGCAGCTTGGACGGTTACTCAGAGACCCAGTACTTC.